Detailed here is one TCR beta chain. Its antigen is not identified. The sample originates from a study of post-analysis software for immune sequencing data. Whole-study results and caveats: TRBV segments more frequent in patients than in controls numbered roughly five and included TRBV5-6, TRBV5-1 and TRBV20-1.

The J segment lost 1 base and the V segment lost 5 bases, leaving 2 bases of the junction unmatched. This CDR3 spans 15 amino acids. Germline lookup yields CDR1 LGHDT and CDR2 YNNKEL (reference sequence). Built from TCR beta cDNA, the libraries had unique molecular identifiers in them. The yield from about 1 to 10 million T cells was roughly 500,000 cDNA molecules in total. MiXCR, run by TCRdb on the PCR reads, gives a single entry per CDR3 protein. The table shows hundreds of thousands of distinct CDR3 sequences, with more than 50% occurring only once. The TCR was taken from a girl aged 2 to 10 with multiple sclerosis. This chain links TRBV3-1 with TRBJ2-2, with 9 positions matching TRBD2. The material sequenced was blood. The CDR3 DNA reads as TGTGCCAGCAGCGCGACTAGCGGGAACACCGGGGAGCTGTTTTTT. Protein product: CASSATSGNTGELFF.